The 30 T cell receptor beta chains reported below all come from one sample, sequenced in a study of CD8 T cells in Susac syndrome. RNA, at about 0.5 to 1 ug, was reverse transcribed with random hexamers. Using its own MiXCR run on the immunoSEQ multiplex PCR reads, TCRdb lists one record per CDR3 protein. In the table there are roughly 400,000 distinct CDR3 sequences, 75% to 90% of which are singletons. Material: CD8+ T cells from PBMCs. The receptors come from a human donor with multiple sclerosis.

The V call is TRBV2, the J call TRBJ2-3, with unresolved D. V lost 10 bases and J 4 bases, leaving 21 bases between the germline ends. Germline V gene lookup returns CDR1 SNHLY and CDR2 FYNNEI. The CDR3 extends over 15 amino acids. The CDR3 spells CATLVVPGNADTQYF. CDR3 in DNA: TGTGCCACTTTAGTGGTACCGGGCAACGCAGATACGCAGTATTTT. The full variable domain, rest sourced from reference TRBV2 and TRBJ2-3, is EPEVTQTPSHQVTQMGQEVILRCVPISNHLYFYWYRQILGQKVEFLVSFYNNEISEKSEIFDDQFSVERPDGSNFTLKIRSTKLEDSAMYFCATLVVPGNADTQYFGPGTRLTVL.

The V gene is TRBV5-1, the J gene TRBJ2-3; 12 bases are a match to TRBD2. The junction had 4 bases not matched to a gene; V was cut back by 0 bases and J by 2 bases. This CDR3 is 17 amino acids long. Germline CDR1 SGHRS, CDR2 YFSETQ. The CDR3 reads CASSLATSGGTTDTQYF. CDR3 bases: TGCGCCAGCAGCTTGGCGACTAGCGGGGGAACCACAGATACGCAGTATTTT.

This clonotype showed up just once. In nucleotides, the CDR3 is TGCGCCAGCAGCTTGGGTAGCGGGATATACGAGCAGTACTTC. Protein product: CASSLGSGIYEQYF. The chain joins TRBV5-1 to TRBJ2-7, with 8 positions matching TRBD2. V lost 0 bases, J lost 4 bases, and 3 bases stayed unmatched. Germline lookup yields CDR1 SGHRS and CDR2 YFSETQ. The CDR3 is 14 residues long.

V usage is TRBV29-1 and J usage is TRBJ1-1; the match to TRBD1 covers 8 bases. The CDR3 spans 11 residues. Looked up from germline, CDR1 is SQVTM and CDR2 is ANQGSEA. V was clipped by 5 bases and J by 4 bases; unmatched bases: 0. The CDR3 protein is CSVTGGTEAFF. CDR3 coding DNA: TGCAGCGTTACAGGGGGCACTGAAGCTTTCTTT.

The rearrangement uses TRBV9 and TRBJ1-1; TRBD1 is a possible D gene (5 bases). V was cut by 2 bases and J by 5 bases, with 10 bases left in between. The germline V gene encodes CDR1 SGDLS and CDR2 YYNGEE. The CDR3 extends over 13 amino acids. This CDR3 is CASSVGGKTEAFF. For the CDR3, the DNA is TGTGCCAGCAGCGTTGGGGGGAAAACTGAAGCTTTCTTT.

This chain joins TRBV10-3 and TRBJ1-1; D remains ambiguous. V was trimmed by 6 bases and J by 1 base, leaving 6 bases between them. Per germline, CDR1 ENHRY and CDR2 SYGVKD. The CDR3 contains 12 residues. The CDR3 region has the DNA TGTGCCATCAGACTGGGGAACACTGAAGCTTTCTTT. It yields the protein CAIRLGNTEAFF.

This clonotype came up a few times. The V gene is TRBV6-2 or TRBV6-3, the J gene TRBJ2-5; D gene ambiguous. CDR1 and CDR2 from the germline V gene are MNHEY and SVGEGT. Trimming stripped 0 bases from V and 5 bases from J, with 7 bases between. The CDR3 contains 13 residues. The CDR3 protein is CASSYSAEETQYF. DNA for the CDR3: TGTGCCAGCAGTTACTCCGCGGAGGAGACCCAGTACTTC.

The V gene is TRBV19, the J gene TRBJ2-7; D unresolved. The CDR3 runs to 13 residues. V lost 8 bases to trimming and J lost 1 base, with 12 bases between them. Germline CDR1 is LNHDA and CDR2 is SQIVND (reference sequence). The CDR3 DNA sequence: TGTGCCAGTTCAAGTGGGGATTCCTACGAGCAGTACTTC. Its protein product is CASSSGDSYEQYF. The variable domain in full, with the rest retrieved from reference TRBV19 and TRBJ2-7, is DGGITQSPKYLFRKEGQNVTLSCEQNLNHDAMYWYRQDPGQGLRLIYYSQIVNDFQKGDIAEGYSVSREKKESFPLTVTSAQKNPTAFYLCASSSGDSYEQYFGPGTRLTVT.

This chain connects TRBV27 to TRBJ1-2, with 7 bases matching TRBD1. Germline CDR1 MNHEY, CDR2 SMNVEV (reference sequence). V lost 6 bases to trimming and J lost 4 bases; unmatched junction nucleotides: 5. This CDR3 is 13 amino acids long. CDR3 protein: CASSVGGIYGYTF. The CDR3 DNA is TGTGCCAGCAGCGTAGGGGGCATCTATGGCTACACCTTC.

V usage is TRBV5-5 and J usage is TRBJ1-1; possibly TRBD1 for D (5 bases). CDR1 is SGHKS, CDR2 YYEKEE, per germline (reference sequence). V lost 4 bases, J lost 5 bases, and 15 bases lay in between. The CDR3 spans 14 residues. The CDR3 sequence is CASSLQGLRTEAFF. The CDR3 DNA sequence: TGTGCCAGCAGCCTTCAGGGTTTGAGGACTGAAGCTTTCTTT.

This chain joins TRBV4-1 and TRBJ1-1; D is unclear. The CDR3 is 14 residues long. The ends were cut back, 3 bases at V and 6 bases at J, with 14 bases in the middle. Germline V gives CDR1 MGHRA, CDR2 YSYEKL. In DNA form, the CDR3 reads TGCGCCAGCAGCCAGTCGCAGTTATCCGCTGAAGCTTTCTTT. This translates into CASSQSQLSAEAFF.

The V gene is TRBV7-6, the J gene TRBJ2-2, with 11 bases matching TRBD1. V gave up 2 bases and J gave up 0 bases; unmatched junction bases: 8. This CDR3 has 19 residues. Germline V gene data show CDR1 as SGHVS and CDR2 as FNYEAQ. CDR3 bases: TGTGCCAGCAGCTTATGGACAGGGGGCCCCTTCGCGAACACCGGGGAGCTGTTTTTT. It encodes CASSLWTGGPFANTGELFF.

V usage is TRBV5-1 and J usage is TRBJ2-7; TRBD2 might be the D (6 bases). CDR1 SGHRS and CDR2 YFSETQ come from the germline V gene. The CDR3 consists of 15 residues. Trimming took off 0 bases at V and 3 bases at J, with 13 bases between the two ends. CDR3 sequence: CASSLEQGDFYEQYF. DNA for the CDR3: TGCGCCAGCAGCTTGGAGCAAGGGGACTTCTACGAGCAGTACTTC.

The chain has TRBV10-3 and TRBJ2-7; D might be TRBD2 (5 bases). Germline V gene lookup returns CDR1 ENHRY and CDR2 SYGVKD. The germline V and J ends were trimmed by 4 bases and 5 bases, with 12 bases remaining between them. The length of the CDR3 is 13 residues. DNA of the CDR3: TGTGCCATCAGTGTGGGAACCGGGGACGAGCAGTACTTC. Its translation is CAISVGTGDEQYF.

The chain uses TRBV27 and TRBJ1-1, with no clear D. Germline CDR1 is MNHEY and CDR2 is SMNVEV (reference sequence). The length of the CDR3 is 14 residues. The V gene lost 7 bases and the J gene lost 0 bases, with 12 bases spanning the gap. Here the CDR3 DNA reads TGTGCCAGCATTGGAACCCCATTGAACACTGAAGCTTTCTTT. Translating it yields CASIGTPLNTEAFF.

The chain employs TRBV5-1 and TRBJ2-5; 7 nucleotides align to TRBD2. After removal of 4 bases from V and 4 bases from J, the junction contained 10 bases not matched to a gene. This CDR3 is built from 15 residues. Germline lookup yields CDR1 SGHRS and CDR2 YFSETQ. The CDR3 loop is CASSPGGLAVETQYF. In nucleotides, the CDR3 is TGCGCCAGCAGCCCGGGGGGTCTAGCGGTAGAGACCCAGTACTTC.

V and J are TRBV4-1 and TRBJ1-5; D call uncertain. Germline loops: CDR1 MGHRA, CDR2 YSYEKL. Trimming stripped 6 bases from V and 0 bases from J, with 18 bases between. The CDR3 covers 17 residues. In DNA, the CDR3 is TGCGCCAGCAGTCCTGTAGGGAGCCTACTTAGCAATCAGCCCCAGCATTTT. It yields the protein CASSPVGSLLSNQPQHF.

The genes are TRBV27 and TRBJ2-1; no definite D call. The V and J ends lost 4 bases and 0 bases respectively, with 10 bases between them. The CDR3 totals 15 residues. Germline V gene sequence: CDR1 MNHEY, CDR2 SMNVEV (reference sequence). DNA for the CDR3: TGTGCCAGCAGTTCCCCTTTGAGCTCCTACAATGAGCAGTTCTTC. Its protein product is CASSSPLSSYNEQFF.

V usage is TRBV2 and J usage is TRBJ2-1; D ambiguous. Germline loops: CDR1 SNHLY, CDR2 FYNNEI. The length of the CDR3 is 12 residues. V was trimmed by 3 bases and J by 10 bases, leaving 10 bases between them. CDR3 protein: CASSEEFAEQFF. The CDR3 DNA sequence: TGTGCCAGCAGTGAGGAATTCGCGGAGCAGTTCTTC.

This chain connects TRBV20-1 to TRBJ2-7, with D possibly TRBD2 on 6 matching bases. Trimming took 0 bases from V and 3 from J, leaving 15 bases between them. Germline CDR1 and CDR2: DFQATT and SNEGSKA (reference sequence). This CDR3 comprises 15 residues. This CDR3 reads CSARDVMGDFYEQYF. The CDR3 DNA sequence: TGCAGTGCTAGAGATGTGATGGGGGACTTCTACGAGCAGTACTTC.

The chain is built from TRBV19 and TRBJ1-1, with D unclear. Germline V gives CDR1 LNHDA, CDR2 SQIVND (reference sequence). V was pared by 3 bases and J by 8 bases, with 7 bases between. The CDR3 sequence is 11 residues long. CDR3 in amino acids: CASSISREAFF. CDR3 in DNA: TGTGCCAGTAGTATTTCCCGCGAAGCTTTCTTT.

This clonotype was recorded a few times. The CDR3 DNA reads as TGTGCCAGCAGCTTGGCACCTAACAATGAGCAGTTCTTC. This gives the protein CASSLAPNNEQFF. The rearrangement uses TRBV5-4 and TRBJ2-1; D is unclear. Germline loops: CDR1 SGHNT, CDR2 YYREEE (reference sequence). The CDR3 extends over 13 amino acids. The ends were cut back, 0 bases at V and 5 bases at J, with 6 bases in the middle.

This rearrangement joins TRBV7-9 to TRBJ1-5, with D unclear. Trimming pared 5 bases from V and 3 bases from J, leaving 11 bases between. The germline V gene encodes CDR1 SEHNR and CDR2 FQNEAQ (reference sequence). This CDR3 spans 14 amino acids. The CDR3 loop is CASSPSSLNQPQHF. CDR3 nucleotides: TGTGCCAGCAGCCCATCGAGTCTCAATCAGCCCCAGCATTTT.

The rearrangement uses TRBV6-1 and TRBJ2-7; 7 bases line up with TRBD2. The CDR3 is 15 amino acids. With 1 base clipped from V and 0 bases from J, the junction kept 3 bases outside the gene matches. CDR1 MNHNS and CDR2 SASEGT come from the germline V gene. CDR3 amino acids: CASSEGEGSSYEQYF. The CDR3 DNA reads as TGTGCCAGCAGTGAAGGGGAGGGGAGCTCCTACGAGCAGTACTTC.

V and J are TRBV28 and TRBJ2-3; no firm D call. The V gene's germline CDR1 is MDHEN and CDR2 SYDVKM. The CDR3 consists of 19 residues. V was trimmed by 6 bases and J by 2 bases, leaving 27 bases between them. DNA of the CDR3: TGTGCCAGCAGAATGGCGGCCCTCGTCAATGGCGGAAACACAGATACGCAGTATTTT. Its protein is CASRMAALVNGGNTDTQYF.

The gene calls are TRBV28 and TRBJ2-3; weak D call: TRBD2 (6 bases). V lost 2 bases, J lost 1 base, and 10 bases lay in between. The CDR3 has 15 amino acids. CDR1 is MDHEN and CDR2 is SYDVKM in the germline V gene. For the CDR3, the DNA is TGTGCCAGCAGTTTACCCGGCGGGGGCACAGATACGCAGTATTTT. Its protein is CASSLPGGGTDTQYF.

Only a few counts were recorded for this clonotype. The rearrangement joins TRBV6-2 or TRBV6-3 to TRBJ1-1, with a possible D match to TRBD1 (5 bases). Per the germline V gene, CDR1 is MNHEY and CDR2 is SVGEGT. The CDR3 loop spans 13 amino acids. V lost 4 bases, J lost 3 bases, and 9 bases lay in between. The CDR3 DNA reads as TGTGCCAGCAGTTGGCAGGGCGACACTGAAGCTTTCTTT. Its protein is CASSWQGDTEAFF.

This clonotype was seen a handful of times. The CDR3 here is CASSLIRGSYEQYF. In nucleotides, the CDR3 is TGTGCCAGCAGCCTGATCAGGGGCTCCTACGAGCAGTACTTC. This rearrangement joins TRBV5-6 to TRBJ2-7, with D possibly TRBD1 on 6 matching bases. CDR3 size: 14 residues. Germline CDR1 and CDR2: SGHDT and YYEEEE. The germline V and J ends were trimmed by 4 bases and 0 bases, with 11 bases remaining between them.

The V and J genes are TRBV19 and TRBJ2-2; perhaps TRBD2 as D (7 bases). The ends were cut back, 4 bases at V and 0 bases at J, with 15 bases in the middle. The CDR3 contains 17 residues. Germline V gives CDR1 LNHDA, CDR2 SQIVND (reference sequence). CDR3 residues: CASSTRWGGPNTGELFF. The CDR3 nucleotides are TGTGCCAGTAGTACCCGTTGGGGGGGGCCGAACACCGGGGAGCTGTTTTTT.

The chain has TRBV3-1 and TRBJ2-7; D not resolved. The CDR3 runs 14 residues. Trimming shortened V by 0 bases and J by 3 bases, and 9 bases separated the two germline ends. Germline loops: CDR1 LGHDT, CDR2 YNNKEL (reference sequence). CDR3 residues: CASSQDDLSYEQYF. The CDR3, as DNA: TGTGCCAGCAGCCAAGATGACTTAAGCTACGAGCAGTACTTC.